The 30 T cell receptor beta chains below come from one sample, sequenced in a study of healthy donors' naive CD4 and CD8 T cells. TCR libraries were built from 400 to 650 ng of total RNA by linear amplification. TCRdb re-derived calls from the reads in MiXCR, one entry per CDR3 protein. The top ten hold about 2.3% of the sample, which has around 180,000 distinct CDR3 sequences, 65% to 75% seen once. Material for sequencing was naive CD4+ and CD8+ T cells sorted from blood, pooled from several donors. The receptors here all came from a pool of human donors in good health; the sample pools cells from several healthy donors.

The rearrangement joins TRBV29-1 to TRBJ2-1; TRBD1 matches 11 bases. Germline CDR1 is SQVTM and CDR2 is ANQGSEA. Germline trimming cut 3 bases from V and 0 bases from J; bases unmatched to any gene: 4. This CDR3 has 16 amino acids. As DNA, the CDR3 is TGCAGCGTTGAGGACAGGGGGCAAACCTCCTACAATGAGCAGTTCTTC. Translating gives CSVEDRGQTSYNEQFF.

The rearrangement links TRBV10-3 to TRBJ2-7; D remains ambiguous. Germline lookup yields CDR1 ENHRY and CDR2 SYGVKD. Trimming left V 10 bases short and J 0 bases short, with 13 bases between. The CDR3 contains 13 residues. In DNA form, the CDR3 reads TGTGCCACCTCTCGGCAGAGCTCCTACGAGCAGTACTTC. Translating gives CATSRQSSYEQYF.

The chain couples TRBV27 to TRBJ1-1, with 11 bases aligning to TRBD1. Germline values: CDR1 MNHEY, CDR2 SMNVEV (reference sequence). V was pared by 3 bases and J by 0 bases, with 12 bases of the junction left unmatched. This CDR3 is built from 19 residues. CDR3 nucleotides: TGTGCCAGCAGTTTCATCCCCCCGGGACAGGGGGTTATGAACACTGAAGCTTTCTTT. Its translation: CASSFIPPGQGVMNTEAFF.

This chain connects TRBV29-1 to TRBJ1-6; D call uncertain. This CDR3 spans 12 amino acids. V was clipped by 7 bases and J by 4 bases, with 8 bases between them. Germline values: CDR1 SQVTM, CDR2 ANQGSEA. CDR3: CSALRYNSPLHF. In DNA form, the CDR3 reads TGCAGCGCCCTGAGGTATAATTCACCCCTCCACTTT.

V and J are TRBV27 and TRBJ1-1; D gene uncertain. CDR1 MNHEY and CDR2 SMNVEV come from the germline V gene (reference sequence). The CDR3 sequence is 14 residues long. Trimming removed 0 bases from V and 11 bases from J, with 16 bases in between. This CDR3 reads CASSLSSPPSDAFF. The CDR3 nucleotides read TGTGCCAGCAGTTTATCATCCCCCCCAAGTGACGCTTTCTTT.

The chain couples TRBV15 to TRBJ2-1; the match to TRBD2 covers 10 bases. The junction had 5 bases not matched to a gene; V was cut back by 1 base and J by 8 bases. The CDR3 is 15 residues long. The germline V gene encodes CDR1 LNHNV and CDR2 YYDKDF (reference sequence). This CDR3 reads CATSRGPAGGDEQFF. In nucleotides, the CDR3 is TGTGCCACCAGCAGAGGCCCAGCGGGAGGGGATGAGCAGTTCTTC.

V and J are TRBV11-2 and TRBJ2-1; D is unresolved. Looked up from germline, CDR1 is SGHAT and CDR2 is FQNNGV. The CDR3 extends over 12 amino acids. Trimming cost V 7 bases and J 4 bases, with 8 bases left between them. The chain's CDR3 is CASTTNYNEQFF. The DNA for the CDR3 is TGTGCCAGCACCACAAATTACAATGAGCAGTTCTTC.

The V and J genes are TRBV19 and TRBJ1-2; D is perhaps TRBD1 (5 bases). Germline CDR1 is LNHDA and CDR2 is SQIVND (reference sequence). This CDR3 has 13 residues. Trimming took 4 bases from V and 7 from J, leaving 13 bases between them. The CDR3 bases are TGTGCCAGTAGTACCTCCAAGGGGACTGGCTACACCTTC. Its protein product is CASSTSKGTGYTF.

DNA for the CDR3: TGTGCCAGCAGTTCGGGGGTTGGGGAGCCCCAGCATTTT. Translating it yields CASSSGVGEPQHF. The V and J genes are TRBV6-6 and TRBJ1-5, with D perhaps TRBD1 (5 bases). V shed 4 bases and J shed 8 bases, with 12 bases lying between them. The germline gives CDR1 MNHNY, CDR2 SVGAGI (reference sequence). This CDR3 spans 13 amino acids.

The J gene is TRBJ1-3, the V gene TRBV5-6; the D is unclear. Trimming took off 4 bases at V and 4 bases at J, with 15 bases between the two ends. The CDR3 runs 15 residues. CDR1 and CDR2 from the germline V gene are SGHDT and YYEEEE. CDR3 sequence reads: CASSPKFIHGNTIYF. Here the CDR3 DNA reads TGTGCCAGCAGCCCTAAATTCATACACGGAAACACCATATATTTT.

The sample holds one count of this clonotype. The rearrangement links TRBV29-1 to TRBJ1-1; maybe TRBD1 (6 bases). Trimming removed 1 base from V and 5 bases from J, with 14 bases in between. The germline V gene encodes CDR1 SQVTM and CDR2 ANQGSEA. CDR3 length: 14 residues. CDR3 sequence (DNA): TGCAGCGTTGAAGGGGGACATCTGGGGACTGAAGCTTTCTTT. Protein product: CSVEGGHLGTEAFF.

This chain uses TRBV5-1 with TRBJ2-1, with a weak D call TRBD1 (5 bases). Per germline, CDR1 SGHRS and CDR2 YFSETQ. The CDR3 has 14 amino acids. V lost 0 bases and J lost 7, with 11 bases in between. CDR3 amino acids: CASSLDRLGNEQFF. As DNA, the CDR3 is TGCGCCAGCAGCTTGGACAGGTTAGGGAATGAGCAGTTCTTC.

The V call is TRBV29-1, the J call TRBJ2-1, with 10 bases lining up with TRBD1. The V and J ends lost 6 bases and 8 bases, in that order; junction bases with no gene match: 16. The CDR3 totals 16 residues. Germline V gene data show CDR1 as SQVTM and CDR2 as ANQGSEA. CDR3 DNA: TGCAGCGTCCTCGGCGGCGTGACAGGGGGCTTCGATGAGCAGTTCTTC. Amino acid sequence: CSVLGGVTGGFDEQFF.

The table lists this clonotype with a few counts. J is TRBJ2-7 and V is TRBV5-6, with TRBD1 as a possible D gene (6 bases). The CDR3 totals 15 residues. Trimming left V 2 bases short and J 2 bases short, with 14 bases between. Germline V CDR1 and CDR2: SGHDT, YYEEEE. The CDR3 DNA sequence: TGTGCCAGCAGCTTAAGGATGGCAGGGGCCTACGAGCAGTACTTC. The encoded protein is CASSLRMAGAYEQYF.

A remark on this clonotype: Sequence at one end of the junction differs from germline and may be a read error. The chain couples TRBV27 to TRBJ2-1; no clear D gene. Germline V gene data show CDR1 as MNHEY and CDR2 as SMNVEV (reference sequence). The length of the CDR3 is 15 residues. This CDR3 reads CASSLSNLVGNEQFF. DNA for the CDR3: TGTGCCAGCAGCTTATCGAATTTAGTTGGGAATGAGCAGTTCTTC.

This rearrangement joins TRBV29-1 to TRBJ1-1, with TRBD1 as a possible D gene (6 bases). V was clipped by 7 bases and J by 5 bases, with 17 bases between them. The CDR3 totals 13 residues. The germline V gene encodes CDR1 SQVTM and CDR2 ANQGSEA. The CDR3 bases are TGCAGCGCTGGGGGCCCTGCGGGGACTGAAGCTTTCTTT. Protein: CSAGGPAGTEAFF.

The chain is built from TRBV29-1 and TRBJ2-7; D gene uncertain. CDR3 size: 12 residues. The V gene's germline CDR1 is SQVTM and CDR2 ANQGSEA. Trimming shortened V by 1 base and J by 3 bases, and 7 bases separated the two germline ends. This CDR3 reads CSVEADNYEQYF. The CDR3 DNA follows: TGCAGCGTTGAAGCAGACAACTACGAGCAGTACTTC.

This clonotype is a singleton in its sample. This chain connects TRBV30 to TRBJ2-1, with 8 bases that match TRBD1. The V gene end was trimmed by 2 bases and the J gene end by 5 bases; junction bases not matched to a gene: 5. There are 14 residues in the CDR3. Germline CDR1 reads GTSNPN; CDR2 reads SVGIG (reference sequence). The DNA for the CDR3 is TGTGCCTGGAGTTCTGGACAGGGCCACAATGAGCAGTTCTTC. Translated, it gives CAWSSGQGHNEQFF.

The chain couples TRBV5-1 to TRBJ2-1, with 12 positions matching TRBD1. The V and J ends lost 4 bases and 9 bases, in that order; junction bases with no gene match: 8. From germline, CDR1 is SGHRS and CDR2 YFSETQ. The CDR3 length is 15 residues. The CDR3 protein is CASSPGQGALGEQFF. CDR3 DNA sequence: TGCGCCAGCAGCCCGGGACAGGGGGCTTTGGGTGAGCAGTTCTTC.

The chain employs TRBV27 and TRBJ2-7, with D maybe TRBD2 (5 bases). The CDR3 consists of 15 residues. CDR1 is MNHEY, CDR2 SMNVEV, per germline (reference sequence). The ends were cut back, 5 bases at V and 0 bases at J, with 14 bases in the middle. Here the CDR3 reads CASSRQAEHSYEQYF. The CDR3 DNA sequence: TGTGCCAGCAGTAGACAAGCGGAGCACTCCTACGAGCAGTACTTC.

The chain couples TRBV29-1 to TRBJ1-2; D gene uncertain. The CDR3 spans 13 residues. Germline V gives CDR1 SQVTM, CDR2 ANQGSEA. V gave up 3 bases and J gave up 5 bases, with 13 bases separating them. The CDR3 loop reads CSVERGTEYGYTF. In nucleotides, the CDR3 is TGCAGCGTTGAGAGAGGCACCGAATATGGCTACACCTTC. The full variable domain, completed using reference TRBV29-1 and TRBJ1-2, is SAVISQKPSRDICQRGTSLTIQCQVDSQVTMMFWYRQQPGQSLTLIATANQGSEATYESGFVIDKFPISRPNLTFSTLTVSNMSPEDSSIYLCSVERGTEYGYTFGSGTRLTVV.

In DNA, the CDR3 is TGTGCCTGGAGTCTGAGGGGGGCAGATACGCAGTATTTT. Translating gives CAWSLRGADTQYF. This sequence joins TRBV30 and TRBJ2-3; D could derive from TRBD1 or TRBD2 (6 bases each). Germline values: CDR1 GTSNPN, CDR2 SVGIG (reference sequence). Trimming left V 2 bases short and J 4 bases short, with 10 bases between. The CDR3 has 13 residues.

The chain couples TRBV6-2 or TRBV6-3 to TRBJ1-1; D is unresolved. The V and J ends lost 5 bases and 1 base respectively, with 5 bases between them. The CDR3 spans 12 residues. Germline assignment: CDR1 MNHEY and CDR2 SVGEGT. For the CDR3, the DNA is TGTGCCAGCAGTCGACCGAACACTGAAGCTTTCTTT. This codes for CASSRPNTEAFF.

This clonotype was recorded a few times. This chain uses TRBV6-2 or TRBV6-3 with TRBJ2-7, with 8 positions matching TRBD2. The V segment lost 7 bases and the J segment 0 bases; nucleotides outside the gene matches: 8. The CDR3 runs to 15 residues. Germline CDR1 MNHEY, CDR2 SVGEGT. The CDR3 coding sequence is TGTGCCAGCACTCACCGGGCGGGAGGCTCCTACGAGCAGTACGTC. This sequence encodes CASTHRAGGSYEQYV.

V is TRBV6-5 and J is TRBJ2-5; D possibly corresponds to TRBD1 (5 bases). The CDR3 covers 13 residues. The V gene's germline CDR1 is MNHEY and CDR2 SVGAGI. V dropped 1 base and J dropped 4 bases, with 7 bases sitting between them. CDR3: CASSYWTSETQYF. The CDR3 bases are TGTGCCAGCAGTTACTGGACATCAGAGACCCAGTACTTC.

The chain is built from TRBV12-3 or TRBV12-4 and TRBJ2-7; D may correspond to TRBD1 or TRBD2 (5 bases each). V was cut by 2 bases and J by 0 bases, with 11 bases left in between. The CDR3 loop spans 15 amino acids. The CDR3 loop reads CASSLRGRASYEQYF. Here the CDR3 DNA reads TGTGCCAGCAGTTTACGGGGCAGGGCCTCCTACGAGCAGTACTTC.

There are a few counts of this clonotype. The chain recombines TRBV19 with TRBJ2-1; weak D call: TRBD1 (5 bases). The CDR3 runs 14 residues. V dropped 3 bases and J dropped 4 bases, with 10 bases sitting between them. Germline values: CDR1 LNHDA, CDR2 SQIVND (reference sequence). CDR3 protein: CASSIGDRYNEQFF. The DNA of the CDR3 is TGTGCCAGTAGTATTGGCGACAGATACAATGAGCAGTTCTTC.

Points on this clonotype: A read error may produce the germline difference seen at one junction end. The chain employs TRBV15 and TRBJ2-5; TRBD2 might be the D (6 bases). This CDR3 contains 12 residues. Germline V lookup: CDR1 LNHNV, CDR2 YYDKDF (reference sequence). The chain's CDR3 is CATSGYEGLGDF. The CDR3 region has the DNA TGTGCCACCAGCGGTTACGAGGGACTCGGGGACTTC.

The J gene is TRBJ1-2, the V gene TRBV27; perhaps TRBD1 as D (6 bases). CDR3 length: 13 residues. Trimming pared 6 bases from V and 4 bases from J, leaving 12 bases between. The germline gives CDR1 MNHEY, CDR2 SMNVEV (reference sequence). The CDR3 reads CASSLDSRYGYTF. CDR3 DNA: TGTGCCAGCAGCTTGGACAGTCGCTATGGCTACACCTTC.

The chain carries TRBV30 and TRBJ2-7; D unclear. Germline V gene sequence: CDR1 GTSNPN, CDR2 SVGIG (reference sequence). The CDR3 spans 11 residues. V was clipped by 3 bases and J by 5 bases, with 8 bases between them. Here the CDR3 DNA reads TGTGCCTGGAGCCTCACTAACGAGCAGTACTTC. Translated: CAWSLTNEQYF. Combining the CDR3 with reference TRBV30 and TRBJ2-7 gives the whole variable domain SQTIHQWPATLVQPVGSPLSLECTVEGTSNPNLYWYRQAAGRGLQLLFYSVGIGQISSEVPQNLSASRPQDRQFILSSKKLLLSDSGFYLCAWSLTNEQYFGPGTRLTVT.